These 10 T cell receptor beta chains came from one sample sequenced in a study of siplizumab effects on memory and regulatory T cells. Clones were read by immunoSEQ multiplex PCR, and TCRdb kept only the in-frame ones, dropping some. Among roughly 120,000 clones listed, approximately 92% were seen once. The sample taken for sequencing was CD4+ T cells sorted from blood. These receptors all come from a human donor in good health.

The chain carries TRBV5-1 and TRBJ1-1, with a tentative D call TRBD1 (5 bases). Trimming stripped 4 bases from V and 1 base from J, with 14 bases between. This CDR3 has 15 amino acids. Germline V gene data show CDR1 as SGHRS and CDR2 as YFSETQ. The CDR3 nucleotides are TGCGCCAGCAGCCTCCTGACAGCGAGGAACACTGAAGCTTTCTTT. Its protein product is CASSLLTARNTEAFF.

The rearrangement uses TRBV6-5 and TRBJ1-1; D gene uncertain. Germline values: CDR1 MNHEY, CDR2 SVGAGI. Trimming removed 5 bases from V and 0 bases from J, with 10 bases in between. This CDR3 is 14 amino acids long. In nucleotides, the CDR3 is TGTGCCAGCAGTCCGGATCTCGTGAACACTGAAGCTTTCTTT. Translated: CASSPDLVNTEAFF.

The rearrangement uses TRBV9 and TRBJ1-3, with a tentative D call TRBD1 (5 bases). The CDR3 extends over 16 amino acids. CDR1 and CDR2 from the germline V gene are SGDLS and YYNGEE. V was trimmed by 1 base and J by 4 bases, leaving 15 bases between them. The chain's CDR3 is CASSVQSGQVGNTIYF. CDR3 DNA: TGTGCCAGCAGCGTACAGTCGGGGCAGGTCGGAAACACCATATATTTT.

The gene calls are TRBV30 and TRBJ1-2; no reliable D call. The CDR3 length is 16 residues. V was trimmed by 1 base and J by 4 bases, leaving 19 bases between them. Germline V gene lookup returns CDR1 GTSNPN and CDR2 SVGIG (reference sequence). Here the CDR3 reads CAWSGAHKAFGYGYTF. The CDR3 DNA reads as TGTGCCTGGAGTGGGGCGCACAAGGCTTTCGGCTATGGCTACACCTTC.

The CDR3 sequence: CASNGNPLINYGYTF. CDR3 nucleotide sequence: TGTGCCAGTAATGGTAATCCCCTGATTAACTATGGCTACACCTTC. V is TRBV19 and J is TRBJ1-2; D unresolved. This CDR3 spans 15 amino acids. V was clipped by 7 bases and J by 1 base, with 16 bases between them. Germline V lookup: CDR1 LNHDA, CDR2 SQIVND (reference sequence).

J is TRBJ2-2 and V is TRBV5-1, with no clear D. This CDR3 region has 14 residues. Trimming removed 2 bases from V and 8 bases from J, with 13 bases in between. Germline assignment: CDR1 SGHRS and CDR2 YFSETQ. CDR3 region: CASSFDGDLGELFF. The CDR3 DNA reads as TGCGCCAGCAGCTTCGACGGCGATTTGGGGGAGCTGTTTTTT.

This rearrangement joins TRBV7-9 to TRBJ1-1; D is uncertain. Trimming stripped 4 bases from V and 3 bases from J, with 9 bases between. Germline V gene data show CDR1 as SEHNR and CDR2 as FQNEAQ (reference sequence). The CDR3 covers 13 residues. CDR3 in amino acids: CASSSGPDTEAFF. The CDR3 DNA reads TGTGCCAGCAGCTCCGGCCCGGACACTGAAGCTTTCTTT.

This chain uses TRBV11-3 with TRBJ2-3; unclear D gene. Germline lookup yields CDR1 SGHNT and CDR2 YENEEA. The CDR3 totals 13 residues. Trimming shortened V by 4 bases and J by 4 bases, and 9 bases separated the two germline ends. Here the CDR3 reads CASSSRVADTQYF. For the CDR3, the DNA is TGTGCCAGCAGCTCCCGGGTTGCAGATACGCAGTATTTT.

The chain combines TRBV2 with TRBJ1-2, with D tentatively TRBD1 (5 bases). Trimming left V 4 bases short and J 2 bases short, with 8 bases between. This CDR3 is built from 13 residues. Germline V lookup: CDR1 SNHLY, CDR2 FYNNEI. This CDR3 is CASSGGQNYGYTF. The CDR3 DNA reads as TGTGCCAGCAGTGGGGGCCAGAACTATGGCTACACCTTC.

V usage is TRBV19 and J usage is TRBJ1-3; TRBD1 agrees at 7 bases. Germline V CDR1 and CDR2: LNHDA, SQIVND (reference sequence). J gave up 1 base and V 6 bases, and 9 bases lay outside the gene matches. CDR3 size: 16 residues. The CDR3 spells CASRATGINSGNTIYF. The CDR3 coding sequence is TGTGCCAGTAGGGCGACAGGGATTAATTCTGGAAACACCATATATTTT.